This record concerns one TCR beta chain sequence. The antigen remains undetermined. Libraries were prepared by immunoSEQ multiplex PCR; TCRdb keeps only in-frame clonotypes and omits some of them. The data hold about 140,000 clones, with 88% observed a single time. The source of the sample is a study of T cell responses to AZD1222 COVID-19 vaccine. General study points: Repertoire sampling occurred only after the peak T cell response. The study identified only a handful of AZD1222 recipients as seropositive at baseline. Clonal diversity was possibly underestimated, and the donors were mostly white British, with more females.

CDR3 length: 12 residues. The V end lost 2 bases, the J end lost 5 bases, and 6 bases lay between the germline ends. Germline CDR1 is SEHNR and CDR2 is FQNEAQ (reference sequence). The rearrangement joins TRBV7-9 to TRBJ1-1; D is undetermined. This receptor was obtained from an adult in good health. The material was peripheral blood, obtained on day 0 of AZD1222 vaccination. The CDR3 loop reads CASSLMVTEAFF. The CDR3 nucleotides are TGTGCCAGCAGCTTAATGGTGACTGAAGCTTTCTTT.